The following is a T cell receptor (beta chain) sequence with its context. What antigen it recognizes has not been identified. The input lacks base qualities; no much larger clone sits a single base away. These data come from a study of T cells in Graves' hyperthyroidism and ophthalmopathy (dated by TCRdb to about 2019). Regarding the research as a whole: Peripheral blood was sampled at the time of initial diagnosis, prior to any treatment. Once sampling was done, hyperthyroidism patients were given methimazole at a starting dose of 30 mg daily, whereas ophthalmopathy patients were given high-dose intravenous methylprednisolone. Whether ophthalmopathy could be predicted prospectively was tested in an independent validation cohort made up of 18 to 20 hyperthyroidism patients plus 17 patients who later progressed to ophthalmopathy. TCR V-J signatures able to tell the groups apart were searched for in a discovery cohort of some 97 patients, of whom 43 had Graves' ophthalmopathy and 57 had stable Graves' hyperthyroidism. The paper reports TCR Vbeta CDR3 sequencing of over 120 peripheral blood samples: 43 ophthalmopathy, fewer than 80 hyperthyroidism and around 17 progressor patients. Thyroid tissue and blood T-cell repertoires from six Graves' hyperthyroidism patients were also compared in the study. The 75 to 100 discovery patients were divided at random into training and test sets in a 7:3 ratio. What the authors observed across the whole study: Ophthalmopathy was separated from stable hyperthyroidism by a 13 V-J signature model, with approximately 85% sensitivity and about 81% specificity obtained in cross-validation and 80%/75% obtained in testing. Most expanded thyroid clonotypes (frequency above 0.001) were also detected in blood, suggesting blood repertoires may reflect thyroid immune responses. In validation, the model predicted progression to ophthalmopathy with over 60% sensitivity and around 72% specificity, a median of approximately 6.7 months before onset. Sample size was not statistically predetermined, and investigators were not blinded to group allocation.

The TCR beta CDR3 regions were amplified from RNA transcripts. The TCR CDR3 was subjected to a first round of RT-PCR using the HTBI primer set and the Qiagen OneStep RT-PCR kit. Libraries were constructed in a second round of multiplex PCR, after which size selection and purification were performed. Sequencing of the libraries was done on an Illumina HiSeq2000 using paired-end 100 bp reads. The original pipeline was this. SOAPnuke was used to process the raw data, throwing out any read that contained adapters or uncalled bases, had a mean Phred below 15, or lacked an exact constant-primer or identifier match. High-quality paired reads were merged using COPE v1.2.5, and each unique nucleotide sequence was defined as a clonotype. Clonotypes were aligned to IMGT TRBV, TRBD and TRBJ reference segments using MiTCR v1.1. Analysis was restricted to V-J combinations with a frequency above 0.0001, which covered 98% to 99.2% of repertoires. A TCS score was defined as the ratio between F50 (clonal expansion) and ExV (chaos), using BLOSUM62-based TCRdist between CDR3 peptides within each V-J. Welch's t-statistics and random forest reduced around 510 V-J features to 13, which were used in a naive Bayes classifier (R e1071). TCRdb ran its own pipeline on the public reads, namely fastp trimming at Q25 and MiXCR clone calling, and kept in-frame beta chains. Each CDR3 protein appears once, grouped with its most common genes and DNA. For this entry, the V and J calls and clone size follow TCRdb and not the study's own pipeline. The table for this sample lists under 350,000 distinct CDR3 sequences; roughly a fifth of them were counted only once. The leading ten clones occupy around 45% of the sample.

Stable Graves' hyperthyroidism was defined as no progression to ophthalmopathy during 18 months of follow-up. The hyperthyroidism patients were between 18 and 65 years old and newly diagnosed, with a disease duration of less than 2 months. Exclusion was applied to patients with uncontrolled infections, other autoimmune diseases, pregnancy or lactation. Diagnoses were based on clinical symptoms, serum thyroxine and TRAb, thyroid ultrasound and orbital computed tomography. PBMCs were isolated from about 9.1 ml of fresh peripheral blood by Ficoll-Paque density gradient centrifugation. Trizol reagent was used to extract total RNA, and RNA quality was then checked on an Agilent 2100 Bioanalyzer. For this chain, trimming is 8 bases at the V end and 0 bases at the J end, and the number of junction bases without a gene match is 3. Counted from cysteine to phenylalanine, this CDR3 has 13 amino acids. The entry retains the CDR3 DNA only, 39 bases that are in frame from base 1. CDR1 DFQATT and CDR2 SNEGSKA are derived from the germline V gene (reference sequence).

The origin of this receptor is a woman between 45 and 65 years old with Graves' hyperthyroidism. The sample comprised blood. Rearrangement joined TRBV20-1 to TRBJ2-7; 11 central bases correspond to TRBD2. The CDR3 corresponds to CSISGRGSYEQYF. The nucleotide sequence is given as TGCAGTATTAGCGGGAGGGGCTCCTACGAGCAGTACTTC.